This T cell receptor beta chain was identified during a study of blood T cell repertoires in COVID-19 (dated by TCRdb to about 2020). A note on the overall study: The collaborator samples originated in the United States, Italy and Spain and spanned the acute and convalescent phases of COVID-19. The sample metadata nearly always contained a de-identified subject ID, COVID-19 status, age in years and sex. The dataset comprised deeply sampled blood TCRbeta repertoires from subjects exposed to, actively infected with, or recovered from COVID-19. A freely available public database, intended as a resource for researchers studying the immune response to SARS-CoV-2, is where the repertoires were released. The prospective study material was composed of cDNA or gDNA derived from T cells, B-cell-depleted T cells, or PBMCs. Where HLA class I and class II types were available, the types were taken from metadata supplied by the sample provider, not from assay-based typing. Samples came from the ongoing ImmuneRACE study (first 160 participants) plus 1,254 subjects from 6 global collaborators.

TCRbeta CDR3 regions were amplified from genomic DNA using the immunoSEQ Assay, a bias-controlled multiplex PCR. The study's processing was this. The number of nucleated cells in each sample was estimated from the amplification of reference gene primers within the assay. To quantify the absolute abundance of each unique TCRbeta CDR3 rearrangement, sequence reads were collapsed and filtered. For each sample, productive Simpson clonality was calculated as the square root of Simpson's diversity index across productive rearrangements. What TCRdb holds here is the immuneACCESS table cut down to in-frame rearrangements. Part of the clones is not present; checked against another copy, under half of the missing clones reflect an unresolved V gene, and the others are unexplained. That table is the source of V, J and clone size, and D and trimming were worked out from the DNA. In this sample the table shows under 450,000 clones, around 88% of which occur a single time. The top ten hold approximately 12% of the sample.

Concerning this clone: The antigen it recognizes is unknown. One base away there is no much larger clone; base qualities are not given.

The full study reports these points: The amount of clinical and demographic metadata varied by source and participant and was provided uncurated.

In Seattle, one collaborating source enrolled patients while the infection was active and tracked those patients longitudinally over the course of disease. Each collaborating institution followed its own protocols to collect whole blood in K2EDTA tubes. For TCRbeta analysis, collaborator samples were shipped as frozen whole blood, as isolated PBMCs, or as DNA extracted from either sample type. The source material was peripheral blood. The TCR originated in a woman in her fifties or sixties with COVID-19, enrolled during active disease.

The CDR3 corresponds to CASSSLRDTQYF. The sequenced DNA: TGTGCCAGCAGCTCCCTCCGGGATACGCAGTATTTT. This chain is built from TRBV7-5 and TRBJ2-3; the D call TRBD2 from the table was never checked on the DNA. TRBV7-5 is labeled a pseudogene. The CDR3 holds 12 amino acids from the cysteine to the phenylalanine. The read is trimmed to its CDR3 DNA, 36 bases read in frame from base 1.